These 17 T cell receptor beta chains share one sample of origin, sequenced in a study of control samples from healthy donors and cancer patients. Some clones are missing from TCRdb's copy, which holds only in-frame ones; the method was immunoSEQ multiplex PCR. There are about 130,000 clones in the sample; roughly 86% occur only once, and under 9% lies in the top ten. Sequences were obtained from PBMCs. Source of these receptors: a man aged 50 to 60 with head and neck cancer.

The chain recombines TRBV7-2 with TRBJ2-7; D not resolved. Germline values: CDR1 SGHTA, CDR2 FQGNSA. The CDR3 runs to 14 residues. V lost 1 base to trimming and J lost 11 bases, with 18 bases between them. CDR3: CASSLENWAVVKYF. Here the CDR3 DNA reads TGTGCCAGCAGCTTAGAGAATTGGGCGGTTGTAAAGTACTTC.

This rearrangement joins TRBV10-3 to TRBJ2-7, with TRBD2 matching over 9 bases. Germline V gene sequence: CDR1 ENHRY, CDR2 SYGVKD. The CDR3 runs 13 residues. Trimming removed 5 bases from V and 3 bases from J; junction bases left unmatched: 2. This CDR3 is CAISRTSDYEQYF. The DNA of the CDR3 is TGTGCCATCAGTAGGACTAGCGACTACGAGCAGTACTTC.

V and J are TRBV19 and TRBJ2-1, with TRBD2 matching over 7 bases. The CDR3 consists of 17 residues. The V gene's germline CDR1 is LNHDA and CDR2 SQIVND (reference sequence). V lost 5 bases, J lost 0 bases, and 10 bases stayed unmatched. CDR3 region: CASSFRQAGNSYNEQFF. In DNA, the CDR3 is TGTGCCAGTAGTTTCCGTCAAGCGGGGAACTCCTACAATGAGCAGTTCTTC.

This clone was observed a single time. The V gene is TRBV6-1, the J gene TRBJ1-2; D is unclear. CDR1 MNHNS and CDR2 SASEGT come from the germline V gene. CDR3 length: 14 residues. V was cut by 2 bases and J by 8 bases, with 15 bases left in between. The CDR3 reads CASSEHLTDGGYTF. In DNA form, the CDR3 reads TGTGCCAGCAGTGAACATTTAACAGATGGAGGCTACACCTTC.

This clone was counted a single time. The chain combines TRBV13 with TRBJ2-1; D tentatively fits TRBD1 or TRBD2 (5 bases each). CDR1 is PRHDT and CDR2 is FYEKMQ in the germline V gene (reference sequence). Trimming pared 5 bases from V and 0 bases from J, leaving 14 bases between. The CDR3 sequence is 16 residues long. The CDR3 sequence is CASSQVGGRSYNEQFF. The CDR3 nucleotides read TGTGCCAGCAGCCAGGTTGGGGGTCGCTCCTACAATGAGCAGTTCTTC.

The J gene is TRBJ1-3, the V gene TRBV5-1; no clear D. The CDR3 spans 17 residues. Trimming left V 0 bases short and J 2 bases short, with 15 bases between. CDR1 is SGHRS, CDR2 YFSETQ, per germline. The CDR3 region has the DNA TGCGCCAGCAGCTTGGTGGCGGGGAATACGGCTGGAAACACCATATATTTT. The encoded protein is CASSLVAGNTAGNTIYF.

CDR3 nucleotides: TGCGCCAGCAGCTTGGGGGGGACAGCTCCCTACGAGCAGTACTTC. Translated, it gives CASSLGGTAPYEQYF. This chain joins TRBV5-1 and TRBJ2-7, with 7 bases that match TRBD1. The length of the CDR3 is 15 residues. In germline, CDR1 is SGHRS, CDR2 YFSETQ. J gave up 2 bases and V 0 bases, and 5 bases lay outside the gene matches.

The rearrangement links TRBV19 to TRBJ2-5, with 8 nucleotides matching TRBD1. This CDR3 is 16 amino acids long. The ends lost 3 bases at V and 4 bases at J; junction bases unmatched: 10. The V gene's germline CDR1 is LNHDA and CDR2 SQIVND (reference sequence). The CDR3, as DNA: TGTGCCAGTAGTATCCGTTCCCCGACAGGGGTAGAGACCCAGTACTTC. Translating it yields CASSIRSPTGVETQYF.

The V call is TRBV28, the J call TRBJ1-5; maybe TRBD1 (5 bases). Trimming pared 2 bases from V and 4 bases from J, leaving 18 bases between. The CDR3 contains 17 residues. CDR1 and CDR2 (germline): MDHEN, SYDVKM. The DNA of the CDR3 is TGTGCCAGCAGTTTAGACTCACGGGAGGGGTGGAATCAGCCCCAGCATTTT. It translates to CASSLDSREGWNQPQHF.

This clone was seen only once. This chain connects TRBV11-2 to TRBJ1-4; maybe TRBD1 (6 bases). V lost 6 bases to trimming and J lost 6 bases, with 17 bases between them. The length of the CDR3 is 15 residues. Germline V CDR1 and CDR2: SGHAT, FQNNGV. The CDR3 protein is CASRGAGRVHEKLFF. The DNA of the CDR3 is TGTGCCAGCAGGGGGGCAGGAAGAGTTCATGAAAAACTGTTTTTT. Using reference TRBV11-2 and TRBJ1-4 for the parts outside the CDR3, the full variable domain is EAGVAQSPRYKIIEKRQSVAFWCNPISGHATLYWYQQILGQGPKLLIQFQNNGVVDDSQLPKDRFSAERLKGVDSTLKIQPAKLEDSAVYLCASRGAGRVHEKLFFGSGTQLSVL.

The chain combines TRBV3-1 (or the pseudogene TRBV3-2) with TRBJ1-1; D unclear. The germline CDR1 and CDR2 sequences are LGHDT and YNNKEL (reference sequence). V lost 3 bases and J 0 bases, leaving 8 bases between the germline ends. The CDR3 totals 14 residues. CDR3 sequence (DNA): TGTGCCAGCAGCCAGTACACAGTGAACACTGAAGCTTTCTTT. This sequence encodes CASSQYTVNTEAFF.

The rearrangement links TRBV5-1 to TRBJ2-5; TRBD2 might be the D (5 bases). Trimming shortened V by 3 bases and J by 3 bases, and 15 bases separated the two germline ends. CDR3 size: 15 residues. The germline V gene has CDR1 SGHRS and CDR2 YFSETQ. CDR3 amino acids: CASSSPTGREETQYF. As DNA, the CDR3 is TGCGCCAGCAGCTCCCCCACGGGAAGGGAAGAGACCCAGTACTTC.

This chain links TRBV12-3 or TRBV12-4 with TRBJ1-5; tentatively, D is TRBD1 (5 bases). Deletions cut 3 bases from V and 7 bases from J, with 10 bases between. There are 13 residues in the CDR3. In nucleotides, the CDR3 is TGTGCCAGCAGTTTTGGGGGTGGGCAGCCCCAGCATTTT. This sequence encodes CASSFGGGQPQHF.

J is TRBJ2-2 and V is TRBV10-3; D unclear. Trimming cost V 8 bases and J 0 bases, with 4 bases left between them. Germline lookup yields CDR1 ENHRY and CDR2 SYGVKD. The length of the CDR3 is 12 residues. The CDR3 protein is CAIGANTGELFF. Written as DNA, the CDR3 is TGTGCCATCGGGGCGAACACCGGGGAGCTGTTTTTT.

This sequence joins TRBV7-2 and TRBJ2-1; 13 bases fit TRBD2. V shed 1 base and J 6 bases; nucleotides not matched to a gene: 6. This CDR3 has 17 amino acids. CDR1 and CDR2 (germline): SGHTA, FQGNSA. In DNA, the CDR3 is TGTGCCAGCAGCTTAGGGTCCCGACTAGCGGGAGGCAATGAGCAGTTCTTC. Amino acid sequence: CASSLGSRLAGGNEQFF.

The V and J genes are TRBV9 and TRBJ2-7; TRBD1 aligns across 8 bases. Germline V gene sequence: CDR1 SGDLS, CDR2 YYNGEE. The ends lost 1 base at V and 5 bases at J; junction bases unmatched: 5. This CDR3 region has 14 residues. CDR3 sequence reads: CASSVTGGSNEQYF. Written as DNA, the CDR3 is TGTGCCAGCAGCGTAACAGGGGGTAGCAACGAGCAGTACTTC.

The chain recombines TRBV2 with TRBJ2-7; D is perhaps TRBD2 (5 bases). Trimming pared 7 bases from V and 3 bases from J, leaving 16 bases between. This CDR3 is 14 amino acids long. Germline loops: CDR1 SNHLY, CDR2 FYNNEI. For the CDR3, the DNA is TGTGCCAGCATCCCTCCCGGAGGCGACTACGAGCAGTACTTC. Encoded protein: CASIPPGGDYEQYF.